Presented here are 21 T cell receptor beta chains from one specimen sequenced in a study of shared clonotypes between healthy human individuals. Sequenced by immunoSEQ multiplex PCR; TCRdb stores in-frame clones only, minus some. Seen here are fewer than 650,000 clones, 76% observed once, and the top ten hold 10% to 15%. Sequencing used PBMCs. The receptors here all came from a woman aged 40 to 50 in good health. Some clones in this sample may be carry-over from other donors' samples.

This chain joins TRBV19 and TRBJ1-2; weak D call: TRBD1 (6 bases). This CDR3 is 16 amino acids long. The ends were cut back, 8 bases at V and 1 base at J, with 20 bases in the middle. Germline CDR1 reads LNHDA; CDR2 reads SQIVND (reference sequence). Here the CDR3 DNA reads TGTGCCAGTTCCCGGGACACGGAGGGCTTTAACTATGGCTACACCTTC. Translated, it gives CASSRDTEGFNYGYTF.

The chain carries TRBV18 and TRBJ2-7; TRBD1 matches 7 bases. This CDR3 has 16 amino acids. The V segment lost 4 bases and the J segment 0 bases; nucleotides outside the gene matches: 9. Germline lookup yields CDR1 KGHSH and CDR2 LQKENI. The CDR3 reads CASSLTRTGGSYEQYF. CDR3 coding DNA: TGTGCCAGCTCACTAACCCGGACAGGTGGCTCCTACGAGCAGTACTTC.

As DNA, the CDR3 is TGTGCCAGCAGCTTAGGGGTGGGGGACGGGGCTTTCTTT. Amino acid sequence: CASSLGVGDGAFF. The gene calls are TRBV7-9 and TRBJ1-1; TRBD1 is a possible D gene (5 bases). Germline assignment: CDR1 SEHNR and CDR2 FQNEAQ (reference sequence). The CDR3 sequence is 13 residues long. Trimming left V 1 base short and J 11 bases short, with 14 bases between.

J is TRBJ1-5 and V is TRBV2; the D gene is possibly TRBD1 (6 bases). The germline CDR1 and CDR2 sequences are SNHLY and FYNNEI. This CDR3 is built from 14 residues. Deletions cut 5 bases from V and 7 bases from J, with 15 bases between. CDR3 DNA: TGTGCCAGCAGTCCCAGGGGTTCAAGGCAGCCCCAGCATTTT. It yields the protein CASSPRGSRQPQHF.

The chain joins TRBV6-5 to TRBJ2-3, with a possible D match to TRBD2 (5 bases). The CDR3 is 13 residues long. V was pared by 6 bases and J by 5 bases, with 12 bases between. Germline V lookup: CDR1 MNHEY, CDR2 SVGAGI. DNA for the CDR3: TGTGCCAGCAGGACTCTAGCAATAGATACGCAGTATTTT. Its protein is CASRTLAIDTQYF.

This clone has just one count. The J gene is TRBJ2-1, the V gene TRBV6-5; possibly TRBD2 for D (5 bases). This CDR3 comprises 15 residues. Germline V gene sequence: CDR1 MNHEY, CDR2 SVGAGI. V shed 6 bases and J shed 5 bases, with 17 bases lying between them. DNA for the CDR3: TGTGCCAGCAGCTCCCTGGGGAGAGGGAACAATGAGCAGTTCTTC. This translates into CASSSLGRGNNEQFF.

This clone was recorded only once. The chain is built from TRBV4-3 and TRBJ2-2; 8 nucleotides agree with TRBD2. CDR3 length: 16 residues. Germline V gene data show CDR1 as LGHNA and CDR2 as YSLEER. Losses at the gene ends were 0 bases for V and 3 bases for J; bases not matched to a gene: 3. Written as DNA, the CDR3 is TGCGCCAGCAGCCAAGATTGGCGGGAGGACACCGGGGAGCTGTTTTTT. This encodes CASSQDWREDTGELFF.

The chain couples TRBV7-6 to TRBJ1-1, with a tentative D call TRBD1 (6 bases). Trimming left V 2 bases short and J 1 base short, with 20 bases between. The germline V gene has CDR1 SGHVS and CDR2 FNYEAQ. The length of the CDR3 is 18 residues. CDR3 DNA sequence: TGTGCCAGCAGCTTAACCAGTTGGTTCGGCAGGGGGAACACTGAAGCTTTCTTT. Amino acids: CASSLTSWFGRGNTEAFF.

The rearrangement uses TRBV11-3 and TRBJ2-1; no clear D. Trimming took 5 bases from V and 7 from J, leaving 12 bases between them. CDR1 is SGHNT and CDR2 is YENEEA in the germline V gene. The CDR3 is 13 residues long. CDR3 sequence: CASSPSPQNEQFF. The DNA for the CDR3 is TGTGCCAGCAGCCCCTCTCCCCAGAATGAGCAGTTCTTC.

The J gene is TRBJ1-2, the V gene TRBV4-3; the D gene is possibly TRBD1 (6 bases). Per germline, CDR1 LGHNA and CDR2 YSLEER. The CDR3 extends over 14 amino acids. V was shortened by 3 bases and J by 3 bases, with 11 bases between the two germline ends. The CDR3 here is CASSHPGADYGYTF. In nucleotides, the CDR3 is TGCGCCAGCAGCCATCCAGGGGCGGACTATGGCTACACCTTC.

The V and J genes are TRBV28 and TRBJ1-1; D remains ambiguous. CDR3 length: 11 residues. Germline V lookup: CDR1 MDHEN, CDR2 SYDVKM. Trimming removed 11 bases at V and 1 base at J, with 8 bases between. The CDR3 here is CACAGNTEAFF. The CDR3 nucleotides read TGTGCCTGCGCAGGGAACACTGAAGCTTTCTTT.

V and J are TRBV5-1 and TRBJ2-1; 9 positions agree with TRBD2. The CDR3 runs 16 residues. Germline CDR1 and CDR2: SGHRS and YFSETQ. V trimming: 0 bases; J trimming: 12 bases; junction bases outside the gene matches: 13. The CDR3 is CASSLAGGSGSLWQFF. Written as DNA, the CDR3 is TGCGCCAGCAGCTTGGCGGGCGGTAGCGGGAGCCTATGGCAGTTCTTC.

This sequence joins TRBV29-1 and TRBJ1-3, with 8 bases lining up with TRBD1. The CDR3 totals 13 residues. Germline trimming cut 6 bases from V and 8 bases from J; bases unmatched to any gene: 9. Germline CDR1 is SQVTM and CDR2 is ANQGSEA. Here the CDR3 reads CSVETTGGDTIYF. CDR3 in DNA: TGCAGCGTAGAAACTACAGGGGGAGACACCATATATTTT.

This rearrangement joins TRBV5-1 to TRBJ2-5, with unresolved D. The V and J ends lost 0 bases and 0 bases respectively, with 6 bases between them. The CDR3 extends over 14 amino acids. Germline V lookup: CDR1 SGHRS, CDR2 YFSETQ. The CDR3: CASSLALDQETQYF. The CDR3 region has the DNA TGCGCCAGCAGCTTGGCCTTAGACCAAGAGACCCAGTACTTC.

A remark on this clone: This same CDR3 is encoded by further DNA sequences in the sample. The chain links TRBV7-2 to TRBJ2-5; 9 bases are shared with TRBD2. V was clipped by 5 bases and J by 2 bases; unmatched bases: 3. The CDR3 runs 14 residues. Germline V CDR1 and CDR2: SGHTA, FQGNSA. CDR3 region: CASSLGLAQETQYF. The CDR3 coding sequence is TGTGCCAGCAGCCTCGGACTAGCGCAAGAGACCCAGTACTTC.

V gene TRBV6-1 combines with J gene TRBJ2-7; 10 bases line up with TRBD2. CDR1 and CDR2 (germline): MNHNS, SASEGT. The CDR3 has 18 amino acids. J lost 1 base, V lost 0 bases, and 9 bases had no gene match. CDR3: CASSEARPLAGASYEQYF. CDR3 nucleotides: TGTGCCAGCAGTGAAGCCCGTCCCCTAGCGGGAGCGTCCTACGAGCAGTACTTC.

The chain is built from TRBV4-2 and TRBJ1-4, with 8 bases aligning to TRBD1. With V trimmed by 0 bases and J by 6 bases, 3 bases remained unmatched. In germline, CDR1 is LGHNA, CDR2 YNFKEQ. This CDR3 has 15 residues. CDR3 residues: CASSQDPGGDEKLFF. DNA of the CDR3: TGTGCCAGCAGCCAAGATCCAGGGGGCGATGAAAAACTGTTTTTT.

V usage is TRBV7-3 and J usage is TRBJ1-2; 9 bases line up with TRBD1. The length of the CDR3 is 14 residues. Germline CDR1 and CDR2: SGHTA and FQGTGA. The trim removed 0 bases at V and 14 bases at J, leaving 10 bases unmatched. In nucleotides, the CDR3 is TGTGCCAGCAGCTTAACCCCAGGGACAGGGTCCGAAACCTTC. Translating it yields CASSLTPGTGSETF.

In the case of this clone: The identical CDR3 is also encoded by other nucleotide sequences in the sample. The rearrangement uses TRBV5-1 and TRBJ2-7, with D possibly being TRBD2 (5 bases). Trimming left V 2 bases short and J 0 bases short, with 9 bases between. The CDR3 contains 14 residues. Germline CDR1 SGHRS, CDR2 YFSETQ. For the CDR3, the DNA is TGCGCCAGCAGCTTAGACACTAGCTCCTACGAGCAGTACTTC. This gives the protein CASSLDTSSYEQYF.

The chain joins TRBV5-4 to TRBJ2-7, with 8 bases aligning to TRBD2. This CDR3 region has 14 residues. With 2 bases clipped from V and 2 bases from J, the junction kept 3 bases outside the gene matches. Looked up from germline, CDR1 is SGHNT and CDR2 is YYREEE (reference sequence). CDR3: CASSFTSGPYEQYF. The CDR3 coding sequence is TGTGCCAGCAGCTTTACTAGCGGACCCTACGAGCAGTACTTC.

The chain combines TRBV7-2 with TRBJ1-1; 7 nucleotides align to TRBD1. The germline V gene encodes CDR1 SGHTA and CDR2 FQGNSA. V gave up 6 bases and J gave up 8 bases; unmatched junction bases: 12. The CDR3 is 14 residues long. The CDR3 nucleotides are TGTGCCAGCAGATCCGGGACAGTGCCTAACGAAGCTTTCTTT. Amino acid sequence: CASRSGTVPNEAFF.